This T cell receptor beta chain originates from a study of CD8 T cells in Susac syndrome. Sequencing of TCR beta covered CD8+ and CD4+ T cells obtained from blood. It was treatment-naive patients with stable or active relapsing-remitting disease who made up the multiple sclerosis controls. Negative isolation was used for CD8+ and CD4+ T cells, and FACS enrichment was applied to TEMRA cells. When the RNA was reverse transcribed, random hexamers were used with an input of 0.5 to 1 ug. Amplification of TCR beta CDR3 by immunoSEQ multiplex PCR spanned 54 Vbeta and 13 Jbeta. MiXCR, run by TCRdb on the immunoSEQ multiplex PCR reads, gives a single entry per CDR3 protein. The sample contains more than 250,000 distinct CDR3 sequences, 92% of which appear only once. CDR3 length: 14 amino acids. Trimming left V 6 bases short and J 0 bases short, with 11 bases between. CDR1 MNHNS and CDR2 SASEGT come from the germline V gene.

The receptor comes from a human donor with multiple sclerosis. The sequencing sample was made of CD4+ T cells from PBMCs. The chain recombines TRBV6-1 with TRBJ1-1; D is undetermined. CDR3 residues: CASSVAELNTEAFF. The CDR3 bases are TGTGCCAGCAGCGTAGCGGAATTGAACACTGAAGCTTTCTTT.